This T cell receptor beta chain was documented in a study of shared clonotypes between healthy human individuals. Measured with immunoSEQ multiplex PCR; TCRdb has only the in-frame clones, and not every one. Counted here are 1.4 million or so clones, around 98.5% occurring once; the ten biggest clones make up 0.36%. Germline CDR1 and CDR2: SGHAT and FQNNGV. V shed 0 bases, J shed 4 bases, and the junction held 5 bases outside the gene matches. CDR3 length: 15 amino acids. The clonotype comes from a man aged 30 to 45 in good health. The V gene is TRBV11-2, the J gene TRBJ1-2; 7 nucleotides align to TRBD1. The source material was naive CD4+ T cells sorted from blood. Subset denoted: CD45RA+ positively selected. CDR3 residues: CASSLDQWDSYGYTF. The DNA for the CDR3 is TGTGCCAGCAGCTTAGATCAGTGGGACAGCTATGGCTACACCTTC.